These 28 T cell receptor beta chains came from one sample sequenced in a study of shared clonotypes between healthy human individuals (dated by TCRdb to about 2020). The library was prepared using the immunoSEQ multiplex PCR assay. This is the immuneACCESS table as TCRdb keeps it, with only in-frame sequences that have V and J called. A part of the clones is gone; compared with another copy, unresolved V genes explain less than half, and the rest is unexplained. The sample table lists some 2.4 million clones, under 95% of them with a count of one. About 0.39% of the sample lies in the top ten. Sequencing input: naive CD4+ T cells from PBMCs. Reading the label with the study, this specimen's cell subset or site is: CD45RA+ positively selected. The receptors derive from a man aged 18 to 29 in good health. Some clones in this sample may be carry-over from other donors' samples.

For the CDR3, the DNA is TGTGCCAGCAGCTTAGCTGTAAACACAGATACGCAGTATTTT. Its protein is CASSLAVNTDTQYF. This chain joins TRBV7-8 and TRBJ2-3; unclear D gene. CDR1 and CDR2 (germline): SGHVS, FQNEAQ. The CDR3 sequence is 14 residues long. Trimming took 0 bases from V and 2 from J, leaving 6 bases between them. The full variable domain, rest sourced from reference TRBV7-8 and TRBJ2-3, is GAGVSQSPRYKVAKRGQDVALRCDPISGHVSLFWYQQALGQGPEFLTYFQNEAQLDKSGLPSDRFFAERPEGSVSTLKIQRTQQEDSAVYLCASSLAVNTDTQYFGPGTRLTVL.

The CDR3 nucleotides read TGCGCCAGCAGCTTGGCCGGGGGGGCGTTTGGAAACACCATATATTTT. It is translated as CASSLAGGAFGNTIYF. The V and J genes are TRBV5-1 and TRBJ1-3; tentative D call: TRBD1 (6 bases). Germline CDR1 is SGHRS and CDR2 is YFSETQ. This CDR3 is 16 amino acids long. V was trimmed by 0 bases and J by 3 bases, leaving 13 bases between them.

The chain combines TRBV4-2 with TRBJ2-1, with a possible D match to TRBD2 (6 bases). V was cut by 5 bases and J by 8 bases, with 22 bases left in between. In germline, CDR1 is LGHNA, CDR2 YNFKEQ. This CDR3 contains 16 residues. The CDR3 sequence: CASSSSLGEVIHEQFF. CDR3 DNA: TGTGCCAGCAGCTCAAGCCTCGGGGAGGTTATCCATGAGCAGTTCTTC.

Concerning this clone itself: This same CDR3 is encoded by further DNA sequences in the sample. CDR3 in amino acids: CASSIYEQYF. As DNA, the CDR3 is TGTGCCAGCTCTATCTACGAGCAGTACTTC. The V gene is TRBV2, the J gene TRBJ2-7; D is unclear. The V and J ends lost 8 bases and 3 bases respectively, with 5 bases between them. Germline CDR1 and CDR2: SNHLY and FYNNEI. The CDR3 sequence is 10 residues long.

Comment on this clone: At the DNA level, this CDR3 is encoded by other sequences in the same sample as well. This chain uses TRBV5-1 with TRBJ2-3; 7 positions agree with TRBD1. The germline CDR1 and CDR2 sequences are SGHRS and YFSETQ. J gave up 3 bases and V 1 base, and 5 bases lay outside the gene matches. CDR3 length: 15 residues. The CDR3 nucleotides are TGCGCCAGCAGCTTGCGGACAGGTGAAACAGATACGCAGTATTTT. Protein product: CASSLRTGETDTQYF.

The rearrangement uses TRBV28 and TRBJ2-7, with 9 bases identical to TRBD2. The length of the CDR3 is 14 residues. Unmatched junction bases numbered 8, after V lost 6 bases and J lost 5 bases. Per the germline V gene, CDR1 is MDHEN and CDR2 is SYDVKM. Here the CDR3 DNA reads TGTGCCAGCAGCCGCACTAGCGGGCTCGACGAGCAGTACTTC. Protein sequence: CASSRTSGLDEQYF. The full variable domain, completed using reference TRBV28 and TRBJ2-7, is DVKVTQSSRYLVKRTGEKVFLECVQDMDHENMFWYRQDPGLGLRLIYFSYDVKMKEKGDIPEGYSVSREKKERFSLILESASTNQTSMYLCASSRTSGLDEQYFGPGTRLTVT.

In DNA form, the CDR3 reads TGTGCCAGCTCACCGGAGGCCTACGAGCAGTACTTC. Encoded protein: CASSPEAYEQYF. The chain carries TRBV18 and TRBJ2-7, with a possible D match to TRBD2 (5 bases). The germline CDR1 and CDR2 sequences are KGHSH and LQKENI. Trimming took off 3 bases at V and 2 bases at J, with 5 bases between the two ends. The CDR3 length is 12 residues.

V is TRBV5-1 and J is TRBJ2-5; D is unresolved. The CDR3 totals 13 residues. Trimming took off 0 bases at V and 2 bases at J, with 5 bases between the two ends. Germline CDR1 is SGHRS and CDR2 is YFSETQ. This chain's CDR3 is CASSLVFQETQYF. The CDR3 DNA sequence: TGCGCCAGCAGCTTGGTGTTTCAAGAGACCCAGTACTTC. The full variable domain, its missing parts supplied by reference TRBV5-1 and TRBJ2-5, is KAGVTQTPRYLIKTRGQQVTLSCSPISGHRSVSWYQQTPGQGLQFLFEYFSETQRNKGNFPGRFSGRQFSNSRSEMNVSTLELGDSALYLCASSLVFQETQYFGPGTRLLVL.

The chain couples TRBV7-2 to TRBJ2-5, with TRBD1 identical over 9 bases. The ends lost 1 base at V and 5 bases at J; junction bases unmatched: 8. Germline loops: CDR1 SGHTA, CDR2 FQGNSA. The CDR3 length is 16 residues. This chain's CDR3 is CASSLGDRVSKETQYF. CDR3 sequence (DNA): TGTGCCAGCAGCTTAGGGGACAGGGTTTCGAAGGAGACCCAGTACTTC.

Worth noting for this clone: This specimen includes other DNA sequences encoding the same CDR3. V is TRBV7-2 and J is TRBJ1-5, with D uncertain. This CDR3 has 12 residues. In germline, CDR1 is SGHTA, CDR2 FQGNSA. V lost 5 bases and J lost 4, with 6 bases in between. The CDR3 region is CASSLLNQPQHF. CDR3 DNA: TGTGCCAGCAGCCTACTGAATCAGCCCCAGCATTTT.

V gene TRBV4-3 combines with J gene TRBJ2-7, with 7 bases that match TRBD1. Germline V gene lookup returns CDR1 LGHNA and CDR2 YSLEER. The trim removed 0 bases at V and 4 bases at J, leaving 6 bases unmatched. There are 15 residues in the CDR3. CDR3 nucleotide sequence: TGCGCCAGCAGCCAAGAAGGCAGGGGGTGGTACGAGCAGTACTTC. It encodes CASSQEGRGWYEQYF.

This sequence joins TRBV6-1 and TRBJ2-7; D gene unclear. Germline V gene sequence: CDR1 MNHNS, CDR2 SASEGT. The CDR3 covers 14 residues. Trimming stripped 3 bases from V and 0 bases from J, with 9 bases between. CDR3 sequence reads: CASSDNPSSYEQYF. The CDR3 bases are TGTGCCAGCAGTGACAACCCGAGCTCCTACGAGCAGTACTTC.

This clone was seen a single time. J is TRBJ1-5 and V is TRBV28, with D tentatively TRBD1 (5 bases). CDR1 is MDHEN and CDR2 is SYDVKM in the germline V gene. The CDR3 runs to 15 residues. Trimming pared 8 bases from V and 7 bases from J, leaving 21 bases between. CDR3 sequence (DNA): TGTGCCAGCGGATCCCCGGGGGACCTTTGGCAGCCCCAGCATTTT. This translates into CASGSPGDLWQPQHF.

This clone was counted once. The chain employs TRBV6-1 and TRBJ1-5; D ambiguous. The V gene lost 3 bases and the J gene lost 9 bases, with 6 bases spanning the gap. This CDR3 contains 11 residues. Germline loops: CDR1 MNHNS, CDR2 SASEGT. The CDR3 nucleotides read TGTGCCAGCAGTGACGGTGGGCCCCAGCATTTT. Protein product: CASSDGGPQHF.

This chain uses TRBV4-1 with TRBJ2-7; a weak D match, TRBD2 (5 bases). V was trimmed by 4 bases and J by 2 bases, leaving 18 bases between them. This CDR3 is 16 amino acids long. Germline V gives CDR1 MGHRA, CDR2 YSYEKL. The DNA of the CDR3 is TGCGCCAGCAGCCCCCGTGGGCGGGTGGTGACCTACGAGCAGTACTTC. Its protein is CASSPRGRVVTYEQYF.

On this clone itself: One junction end does not reproduce the germline sequence, and a read error may be involved. The chain has TRBV4-2 and TRBJ1-5; D not resolved. CDR1 and CDR2 (germline): LGHNA, YNFKEQ. The CDR3 spans 14 residues. The CDR3: CASSQVGVSQSQHF. The DNA of the CDR3 is TGTGCCAGCAGCCAAGTCGGGGTATCTCAGTCCCAGCATTTT.

This sequence joins TRBV5-6 and TRBJ2-2; D ambiguous. CDR1 SGHDT and CDR2 YYEEEE come from the germline V gene. V was cut by 2 bases and J by 7 bases, with 3 bases left in between. This CDR3 contains 11 residues. The CDR3 reads CASSLHGELFF. The CDR3 region has the DNA TGTGCCAGCAGCTTACACGGGGAGCTGTTTTTT.

This clone was counted only a few times. The chain uses TRBV30 and TRBJ2-2; D ambiguous. V lost 5 bases to trimming and J lost 2 bases, with 6 bases between them. CDR3 length equals 12 residues. Germline V CDR1 and CDR2: GTSNPN, SVGIG (reference sequence). CDR3 DNA sequence: TGTGCCTGGGGTCGAAACACCGGGGAGCTGTTTTTT. As protein: CAWGRNTGELFF.

The J gene is TRBJ2-5, the V gene TRBV15, with 11 bases fitting TRBD1. Germline values: CDR1 LNHNV, CDR2 YYDKDF (reference sequence). CDR3 length equals 16 residues. With 1 base clipped from V and 6 bases from J, the junction kept 7 bases outside the gene matches. The CDR3: CATSRGGTGGEQTQYF. DNA for the CDR3: TGTGCCACCAGCAGAGGTGGGACAGGGGGGGAGCAGACCCAGTACTTC.

This chain joins TRBV6-5 and TRBJ1-2; 7 bases fit TRBD1. Trimming removed 5 bases from V and 1 base from J; junction bases left unmatched: 4. The CDR3 sequence is 14 residues long. Per the germline V gene, CDR1 is MNHEY and CDR2 is SVGAGI. The CDR3 reads CASSKGAGNYGYTF. The CDR3 DNA reads TGTGCCAGCAGTAAGGGGGCGGGTAACTATGGCTACACCTTC.

The chain couples TRBV6-5 to TRBJ1-5; the D gene is possibly TRBD1 (5 bases). This CDR3 region has 14 residues. Trimming cost V 4 bases and J 5 bases, with 12 bases left between them. Germline CDR1 is MNHEY and CDR2 is SVGAGI. The CDR3 here is CASSLDGGYQPQHF. The CDR3 DNA is TGTGCCAGCAGTTTAGATGGGGGGTATCAGCCCCAGCATTTT.

The V call is TRBV29-1, the J call TRBJ2-1, with 12 bases aligning to TRBD2. Germline assignment: CDR1 SQVTM and CDR2 ANQGSEA. With V trimmed by 7 bases and J by 7 bases, 8 bases remained unmatched. This CDR3 is built from 14 residues. CDR3: CSGTLAGGVNEQFF. The CDR3 coding sequence is TGCAGCGGAACCCTAGCGGGAGGGGTAAATGAGCAGTTCTTC.

The genes are TRBV7-2 and TRBJ1-2; TRBD1 aligns across 12 bases. Germline CDR1 reads SGHTA; CDR2 reads FQGNSA. The CDR3 extends over 16 amino acids. V gave up 1 base and J gave up 2 bases; unmatched junction bases: 2. DNA of the CDR3: TGTGCCAGCAGCTTAGTGGGGACAGGGGGCAACTATGGCTACACCTTC. The encoded protein is CASSLVGTGGNYGYTF.

This clone was seen once. This chain connects TRBV28 to TRBJ2-1; D ambiguous. Looked up from germline, CDR1 is MDHEN and CDR2 is SYDVKM. The CDR3 contains 16 residues. V was pared by 2 bases and J by 0 bases, with 11 bases between. The CDR3 region has the DNA TGTGCCAGCAGTTTAGCGTCCGAGGTCTCCTACAATGAGCAGTTCTTC. This translates into CASSLASEVSYNEQFF. The variable domain in full, with the rest retrieved from reference TRBV28 and TRBJ2-1, is DVKVTQSSRYLVKRTGEKVFLECVQDMDHENMFWYRQDPGLGLRLIYFSYDVKMKEKGDIPEGYSVSREKKERFSLILESASTNQTSMYLCASSLASEVSYNEQFFGPGTRLTVL.

Details on this clone: An end of the junction differs from the germline gene, which may be a read error. This sequence joins TRBV10-3 and TRBJ2-7; the match to TRBD2 covers 8 bases. The V gene's germline CDR1 is ENHRY and CDR2 SYGVKD. The CDR3 has 13 residues. The CDR3 protein is CASSEGGRREQYF. In DNA, the CDR3 is TGTGCCAGCAGTGAAGGCGGGAGGCGCGAGCAGTACTTC.

The chain has TRBV5-1 and TRBJ2-7, with D perhaps matching TRBD1 or TRBD2 (6 bases each). The CDR3 has 15 amino acids. V shed 5 bases and J shed 2 bases, with 17 bases lying between them. Per the germline V gene, CDR1 is SGHRS and CDR2 is YFSETQ. CDR3 protein: CASRVFPGDTYEQYF. The CDR3, as DNA: TGCGCCAGCAGAGTCTTTCCGGGGGACACCTACGAGCAGTACTTC.

V usage is TRBV28 and J usage is TRBJ1-5; 7 positions agree with TRBD1. CDR3 length equals 14 residues. Per germline, CDR1 MDHEN and CDR2 SYDVKM. Unmatched junction bases numbered 10, after V lost 7 bases and J lost 7 bases. This CDR3 reads CASNPGQGEQPQHF. The CDR3 DNA is TGTGCCAGCAACCCCGGCCAGGGGGAGCAGCCCCAGCATTTT. Together with reference TRBV28 and TRBJ1-5, the CDR3 gives the full variable domain: DVKVTQSSRYLVKRTGEKVFLECVQDMDHENMFWYRQDPGLGLRLIYFSYDVKMKEKGDIPEGYSVSREKKERFSLILESASTNQTSMYLCASNPGQGEQPQHFGDGTRLSIL.

The chain links TRBV2 to TRBJ1-4, with TRBD1 matching over 7 bases. Germline CDR1 and CDR2: SNHLY and FYNNEI. The CDR3 extends over 15 amino acids. The V gene end was trimmed by 6 bases and the J gene end by 5 bases; junction bases not matched to a gene: 9. Written as DNA, the CDR3 is TGTGCCAGCAGCGAAACAGGGGCGCTGAATGAAAAACTGTTTTTT. Translated: CASSETGALNEKLFF.